Listed below are T cell receptor beta chains from one sample, sequenced in a study of blood T cell repertoires in COVID-19. Data came from immunoSEQ multiplex PCR; TCRdb stores just in-frame clones and leaves some out. The sample consists of around 150,000 clones, about 90% of them appearing once. The specimen was peripheral blood. The receptor set was obtained from a man aged 25 to 45 with COVID-19, enrolled during active disease. CDR3s include the opening cysteine and the closing phenylalanine or tryptophan. D genes are given only for firm matches. Size is omitted from some rows. Given values are once, few, many or a class for expanded clones.

clone size: -; J gene: TRBJ2-2; D gene: TRBD1; V gene: TRBV5-4; CDR3 DNA: TGTGCCAGCAGCTTGGTGACAGGGGTAGGCACCGGGGAGCTGTTTTTT; CDR3 protein: CASSLVTGVGTGELFF
clone size: -; J gene: TRBJ1-2; D gene: -; V gene: TRBV18; CDR3 DNA: TGTGCCAGCTCACTGTCTGCTAACTATGGCTACACCTTC; CDR3 protein: CASSLSANYGYTF
clone size: -; J gene: TRBJ2-5; D gene: TRBD1; V gene: TRBV6-5; CDR3 DNA: TGTGCCAGCAGTCGGGACAGGGGGCAGGAGACCCAGTACTTC; CDR3 protein: CASSRDRGQETQYF
clone size: -; J gene: TRBJ1-2; D gene: TRBD1; V gene: TRBV9; CDR3 DNA: TGTGCCAGCAGCGTAGAGTCCGGGACAGGGTATGGCTACACCTTC; CDR3 protein: CASSVESGTGYGYTF
clone size: -; J gene: TRBJ2-3; D gene: -; V gene: TRBV6-5; CDR3 DNA: TGTGCCAGCAGTCCTAGGGGTCCTAGCACAGATACGCAGTATTTT; CDR3 protein: CASSPRGPSTDTQYF
clone size: -; J gene: TRBJ2-2; D gene: -; V gene: TRBV9; CDR3 DNA: TGTGCCAGCAGCCCCCGAGGGGGACGGGTATCTAGCGGCATTTACACCGGGGAGCTGTTTTTT; CDR3 protein: CASSPRGGRVSSGIYTGELFF
clone size: -; J gene: TRBJ1-1; D gene: TRBD1; V gene: TRBV5-1; CDR3 DNA: TGCGCCAGCAGCTCGACAGGGGGGAACACTGAAGCTTTCTTT; CDR3 protein: CASSSTGGNTEAFF
clone size: -; J gene: TRBJ1-2; D gene: -; V gene: TRBV29-1; CDR3 DNA: TGCAGCGTTGTCTGGCAGGGCAACTATGGCTACACCTTC; CDR3 protein: CSVVWQGNYGYTF
clone size: -; J gene: TRBJ1-3; D gene: TRBD1; V gene: TRBV5-6; CDR3 DNA: TGTGCCAGCAGCTACATCGACAGGGCTGGAAACACCATATATTTT; CDR3 protein: CASSYIDRAGNTIYF
clone size: -; J gene: TRBJ1-1; D gene: -; V gene: TRBV18; CDR3 DNA: TGTGCCAGCTCACCAGAGGTGGGGCTGAACACTGAAGCTTTCTTT; CDR3 protein: CASSPEVGLNTEAFF
clone size: -; J gene: TRBJ1-2; D gene: -; V gene: TRBV11-2; CDR3 DNA: TGTGCCAGCAGCTTAGTTAGGGGCGCGAACTATGGCTACACCTTC; CDR3 protein: CASSLVRGANYGYTF
clone size: -; J gene: TRBJ1-2; D gene: -; V gene: TRBV24-1; CDR3 DNA: TGTGCCACCAGTGATTTTATGACAGTGGCAGACTATGGCTACACCTTC; CDR3 protein: CATSDFMTVADYGYTF
clone size: -; J gene: TRBJ2-1; D gene: -; V gene: TRBV7-3; CDR3 DNA: TGTGCCAGCAGCCCACCGAACACTAGGCCCGGTGAGCAGTTCTTC; CDR3 protein: CASSPPNTRPGEQFF
clone size: -; J gene: TRBJ1-6; D gene: TRBD1; V gene: TRBV6-1; CDR3 DNA: TGTGCCAGCAGTGAATCTGGGACAGGGTCCTATAATTCACCCCTCCACTTT; CDR3 protein: CASSESGTGSYNSPLHF
clone size: -; J gene: TRBJ2-5; D gene: TRBD1; V gene: TRBV19; CDR3 DNA: TGTGCCAGTAGTGTGACGGACAGGGAGACCCAGTACTTC; CDR3 protein: CASSVTDRETQYF
clone size: -; J gene: TRBJ1-2; D gene: -; V gene: TRBV27; CDR3 DNA: TGTGCCAGCAGTTTATCCGGGGGTCTTAACTATGGTGGCTACACCTTC; CDR3 protein: CASSLSGGLNYGGYTF
clone size: medium-sized; J gene: TRBJ1-2; D gene: TRBD1; V gene: TRBV9; CDR3 DNA: TGTGCCAGCAGCGCCGGGGACAGGGAGATAGGTGGCTACACCTTC; CDR3 protein: CASSAGDREIGGYTF
clone size: -; J gene: TRBJ2-5; D gene: -; V gene: TRBV19; CDR3 DNA: TGTGCCAGTAGTATAGGAGAGTATCAAGAGACCCAGTACTTC; CDR3 protein: CASSIGEYQETQYF
clone size: -; J gene: TRBJ1-5; D gene: -; V gene: TRBV6-2/TRBV6-3; CDR3 DNA: TGTGCCAGCAGTTACTCGATGAGTCAGCCCCAGCATTTT; CDR3 protein: CASSYSMSQPQHF
clone size: -; J gene: TRBJ1-6; D gene: -; V gene: TRBV28; CDR3 DNA: TGTGCCAGCAGTTTAATCTTCGAGGGGAGGGCCCTCCACTTT; CDR3 protein: CASSLIFEGRALHF
clone size: -; J gene: TRBJ1-1; D gene: -; V gene: TRBV5-1; CDR3 DNA: TGCGCCAGCAGCAAGACAGCCCAGGTCCCTGAAGCTTTCTTT; CDR3 protein: CASSKTAQVPEAFF
clone size: -; J gene: TRBJ2-5; D gene: TRBD2; V gene: TRBV7-9; CDR3 DNA: TGTGCCAGCAGCCCATACGGGGGAGGGGAGACCCAGTACTTC; CDR3 protein: CASSPYGGGETQYF
clone size: -; J gene: TRBJ1-4; D gene: -; V gene: TRBV7-8; CDR3 DNA: TGTGCCAGCAGCGAACAGTACAGGTCCGGCCTTTATGAAAAACTGTTTTTT; CDR3 protein: CASSEQYRSGLYEKLFF
clone size: -; J gene: TRBJ1-3; D gene: -; V gene: TRBV2; CDR3 DNA: TGTGCCAGCATCTTCCCCACCGCAGGGGACACCATATATTTT; CDR3 protein: CASIFPTAGDTIYF
clone size: -; J gene: TRBJ1-5; D gene: -; V gene: TRBV6-2/TRBV6-3; CDR3 DNA: TGTGCCAGCAGCCTTCCGGCAGGGTATAGCAATCAGCCCCAGCATTTT; CDR3 protein: CASSLPAGYSNQPQHF
clone size: -; J gene: TRBJ1-1; D gene: TRBD1; V gene: TRBV2; CDR3 DNA: TGTGCCAGCAGGTGGTCCCGGGACAGGGAGGTTAGAGCTTTCTTT; CDR3 protein: CASRWSRDREVRAFF
clone size: -; J gene: TRBJ2-5; D gene: -; V gene: TRBV30; CDR3 DNA: TGTGCCTGGACGACGGGTGACCAAGAGACCCAGTACTTC; CDR3 protein: CAWTTGDQETQYF
clone size: -; J gene: TRBJ2-3; D gene: TRBD2; V gene: TRBV4-3; CDR3 DNA: TGCGCCAGCAGCCCGTTGGGACTAGCGGGCACAGATACGCAGTATTTT; CDR3 protein: CASSPLGLAGTDTQYF
clone size: -; J gene: TRBJ2-2; D gene: -; V gene: TRBV4-3; CDR3 DNA: TGCGCCAGCAGCCAAAAGACAGGCGTAGGCGGGGAGCTGTTTTTT; CDR3 protein: CASSQKTGVGGELFF
clone size: -; J gene: TRBJ1-3; D gene: -; V gene: TRBV14; CDR3 DNA: TGTGCCAGCAGCCAAGATATAAAGAGAACCATATATTTT; CDR3 protein: CASSQDIKRTIYF
clone size: -; J gene: TRBJ1-5; D gene: TRBD1; V gene: TRBV19; CDR3 DNA: TGTGCCAGTAATCAGGGGGCGCTCGGCAATCAGCCCCAGCATTTT; CDR3 protein: CASNQGALGNQPQHF
clone size: -; J gene: TRBJ1-1; D gene: -; V gene: TRBV30; CDR3 DNA: TGTGCCTGGACCGGACTCCTGAACACTGAAGCTTTCTTT; CDR3 protein: CAWTGLLNTEAFF
clone size: -; J gene: TRBJ1-1; D gene: -; V gene: TRBV5-6; CDR3 DNA: TGTGCCAGCAGCTTGAGCACAGGGCACAACATGAACACTGAAGCTTTCTTT; CDR3 protein: CASSLSTGHNMNTEAFF
clone size: -; J gene: TRBJ2-7; D gene: TRBD2; V gene: TRBV18; CDR3 DNA: TGTGCCAGCTCACGATCAGCGGGAGGGCCCTACGAGCAGTACTTC; CDR3 protein: CASSRSAGGPYEQYF
clone size: -; J gene: TRBJ1-1; D gene: -; V gene: TRBV10-3; CDR3 DNA: TGTGCCATCAGGAGTCTCGGGGGAACCGGTGAAGCTTTCTTT; CDR3 protein: CAIRSLGGTGEAFF
clone size: -; J gene: TRBJ1-5; D gene: -; V gene: TRBV3-1/TRBV3-2; CDR3 DNA: TGTGCCAGCAGCCAAGATAAGGGGTATAGCAATCAGCCCCAGCATTTT; CDR3 protein: CASSQDKGYSNQPQHF
clone size: once; J gene: TRBJ2-1; D gene: TRBD2; V gene: TRBV9; CDR3 DNA: TGTGCCAGCAGCGTAGTTGCTAGCGGGAGCAACAATGAGCAGTTCTTC; CDR3 protein: CASSVVASGSNNEQFF